This TCR beta chain is drawn from a study of monozygotic twins with inflammatory bowel disease. Overall study findings and caveats: Lower TCRbeta diversity (inverse Simpson) was seen in IBD patients than in healthy co-twins. Support was absent for any single strong signal or clonotype linked to IBD. Relative clonotype sharing with others was diminished in IBD patients versus healthy twins, particularly with disease activity.

Note on this clonotype: Its specificity is unknown.

UMIs incorporating a 6-nucleotide sample barcode were appended by means of template switching. TCRdb reprocessed the 5' RACE reads and stores each CDR3 protein as one record, lacking DNA. The sample table sets out under 130,000 distinct CDR3 sequences. The CDR3 runs to 15 residues. The germline V gene encodes CDR1 SEHNR and CDR2 FQNEAQ (reference sequence). Sequencing input: blood. The V and J genes are TRBV7-9 and TRBJ2-5; there is no DNA to check the TCRdb D call of TRBD1. The TCR was taken from a human donor with ulcerative colitis or Crohn's disease, or a healthy co-twin of an affected twin (not recorded which). The CDR3 is CASSLYQGGQETQYF.